The T cell receptor (beta chain) described here comes from a study of blood T cell repertoires in COVID-19. Looking at the study overall: Acute-phase and convalescent COVID-19 samples originated in the United States, Italy and Spain.

Authors' data handling: For nucleated cells, counts were estimated from reference gene primer amplification. The repertoire was sequenced with immunoSEQ multiplex PCR; TCRdb's copy has only in-frame clones and lacks some. Clone size and V and J calls were adopted from that table, with D and trimming inferred from the DNA. The table includes approximately 450,000 clones, approximately 90% detected once. The sequence derives from a woman in her twenties or thirties with acute or convalescent COVID-19. The specimen sequenced was peripheral blood.

The CDR3 bases are TGTGCCAGCAGTTCGGGACTGTACACAGATACGCAGTATTTT. This sequence encodes CASSSGLYTDTQYF. V usage is TRBV6-5 and J usage is TRBJ2-3, with D possibly matching TRBD2 (6 bases). Germline lookup yields CDR1 MNHEY and CDR2 SVGAGI. Trimming stripped 4 bases from V and 2 bases from J, with 10 bases between. This CDR3 is built from 14 residues.